Described below is a single TCR beta chain sequence and its context. Its antigen is unknown. The sample is drawn from a study of shared clonotypes between healthy human individuals. As for the study in general: The cohort comprised a couple of women and a few men. Their ages spanned 18 to 49 years. Study-wide results and limits: Generally, estimated richness proved larger in naive subsets than it did in memory subsets. Deeper or shallower sequencing was expected to change how clonotypes are shared among donors. All-four-donor shared clonotypes had higher generation probabilities than non-shared clonotypes did.

The CDR3 spans 10 residues. Germline V CDR1 and CDR2: MDHEN, SYDVKM. Trimming at V came to 11 bases and at J to 4 bases, leaving 1 base not matched to a gene. The table came from immunoSEQ multiplex PCR; TCRdb's copy has only in-frame clones and leaves some out. The data contain more than 850,000 clones, about four fifths of them singletons. The rearrangement joins TRBV28 to TRBJ1-2, with TRBD1 identical over 7 bases. The sequence came from a man aged 18 to 29 in good health. Some clones in this sample may be carry-over from other donors' samples. Material: memory CD4+ T cells from PBMCs. Subset indicated: CD45RA-negative fraction. CDR3: CAAGGYGYTF. CDR3 DNA: TGTGCCGCAGGGGGCTATGGCTACACCTTC.